This passage covers 30 T cell receptor beta chains from one sample sequenced in a study of regulatory T cells in long-lasting Graves disease. The time point here: persistent/refractory GD, antithyroid drugs over 5 years with positive TRAb. After RNA was extracted from PBMCs, the TCR library was made from it. Relying on iRepertoire HTBI primers and Arm-PCR of CDR3 regions, the team built TCR beta libraries. TCRdb redid the calling of the multiplex PCR reads with MiXCR, one entry per CDR3 protein. The sample contains about 660,000 distinct CDR3 sequences, about 30% of which appear only once. The sample was peripheral blood mononuclear cells (PBMCs), taken when the disease was refractory, from a patient treated with antithyroid drugs. All receptors come from a female donor with Graves disease.

The J gene is TRBJ2-6, the V gene TRBV10-3; 7 positions agree with TRBD1. This CDR3 region has 18 residues. J gave up 1 base and V 5 bases, and 11 bases lay outside the gene matches. Germline V CDR1 and CDR2: ENHRY, SYGVKD. The CDR3 sequence is CAISQTGSGFSGANVLTF. CDR3 DNA: TGTGCCATCAGTCAGACAGGGAGCGGATTTTCTGGGGCCAACGTCCTGACTTTC.

The chain employs TRBV7-6 and TRBJ1-3; D gene unclear. Germline CDR1 is SGHVS and CDR2 is FNYEAQ. The CDR3 length is 15 residues. The germline V and J ends were trimmed by 2 bases and 4 bases, with 12 bases remaining between them. CDR3 nucleotides: TGTGCCAGCAGCTTACAGCAGAGATCGGGAAACACCATATATTTT. Its protein is CASSLQQRSGNTIYF.

In its sample, this clonotype was seen a few times. V gene TRBV30 combines with J gene TRBJ2-5; D not certain. The CDR3 extends over 13 amino acids. The V and J ends lost 2 bases and 5 bases respectively, with 12 bases between them. The germline gives CDR1 GTSNPN, CDR2 SVGIG (reference sequence). This CDR3 is CAWSPGLFETQYF. CDR3 sequence (DNA): TGTGCCTGGAGTCCTGGGCTCTTTGAGACCCAGTACTTC.

V and J are TRBV6-1 and TRBJ1-5, with D unclear. V was trimmed by 5 bases and J by 2 bases, leaving 10 bases between them. The CDR3 is 14 amino acids. The germline CDR1 and CDR2 sequences are MNHNS and SASEGT. The CDR3 loop reads CASSQNGGNQPQHF. The CDR3 region has the DNA TGTGCCAGCAGTCAAAACGGGGGCAATCAGCCCCAGCATTTT.

The chain employs TRBV18 and TRBJ1-5, with D possibly TRBD1 on 5 matching bases. The germline V gene has CDR1 KGHSH and CDR2 LQKENI. V lost 6 bases and J lost 7, with 13 bases in between. There are 13 residues in the CDR3. CDR3 in amino acids: CASSRSGTQPQHF. CDR3 coding DNA: TGTGCCAGCTCTCGCTCCGGGACCCAGCCCCAGCATTTT.

The chain has TRBV28 and TRBJ2-7; tentative D call: TRBD1 (6 bases). The CDR3 totals 14 residues. Germline values: CDR1 MDHEN, CDR2 SYDVKM. Trimming stripped 3 bases from V and 3 bases from J, with 12 bases between. The CDR3 DNA reads as TGTGCCAGCAGTTTGAAGGGGGAGTTCTACGAGCAGTACTTC. Amino acid sequence: CASSLKGEFYEQYF.

In regard to this clonotype: A read error may explain this, as a much larger clone is one base away. This chain uses TRBV28 with TRBJ1-2; possible D gene TRBD1, 5 bases. This CDR3 is 13 amino acids long. CDR1 MDHEN and CDR2 SYDVKM come from the germline V gene. The CDR3 spells CASSSSGPYDYTF. The CDR3 region has the DNA TGTGCCAGCAGTTCCTCAGGGCCTTATGACTACACCTTC.

V and J are TRBV19 and TRBJ1-1, with D possibly TRBD1 on 5 matching bases. Trimming took off 4 bases at V and 1 base at J, with 13 bases between the two ends. The germline V gene has CDR1 LNHDA and CDR2 SQIVND (reference sequence). The CDR3 loop spans 15 amino acids. Here the CDR3 reads CASSTAGWENTEAFF. The DNA of the CDR3 is TGTGCCAGTAGTACAGCAGGGTGGGAGAACACTGAAGCTTTCTTT.

V gene TRBV19 combines with J gene TRBJ2-7; 13 bases map to TRBD2. Looked up from germline, CDR1 is LNHDA and CDR2 is SQIVND (reference sequence). This CDR3 is built from 18 residues. V shed 3 bases and J 2 bases; nucleotides not matched to a gene: 10. The CDR3 spells CASSIGLAGAINPYEQYF. The DNA of the CDR3 is TGTGCCAGTAGTATTGGACTAGCGGGAGCGATAAACCCCTACGAGCAGTACTTC.

This clonotype was recorded many times. The chain employs TRBV28 and TRBJ1-2, with D unclear. Germline values: CDR1 MDHEN, CDR2 SYDVKM. Between the trimmed V and J ends, which lost 4 bases and 2 bases, there was a span of 14 bases. The length of the CDR3 is 15 residues. The CDR3 sequence is CASSSPRGLNYGYTF. Written as DNA, the CDR3 is TGTGCCAGCAGTTCCCCCAGAGGCCTCAACTATGGCTACACCTTC.

This chain links TRBV30 with TRBJ2-2; the D is unclear. This CDR3 has 16 amino acids. The V end lost 0 bases, the J end lost 0 bases, and 11 bases lay between the germline ends. CDR1 and CDR2 from the germline V gene are GTSNPN and SVGIG (reference sequence). The CDR3: CAWSVLGVTNTGELFF. CDR3 coding DNA: TGTGCCTGGAGTGTACTGGGCGTTACGAACACCGGGGAGCTGTTTTTT.

This chain connects TRBV4-1 to TRBJ2-2; 9 positions match TRBD1. The germline V gene has CDR1 MGHRA and CDR2 YSYEKL. The J segment lost 1 base and the V segment lost 2 bases, leaving 2 bases of the junction unmatched. The CDR3 runs to 16 residues. The CDR3 nucleotides are TGCGCCAGCAGCCAAATGGACAGGGGGAACACCGGGGAGCTGTTTTTT. Protein: CASSQMDRGNTGELFF.

This clonotype was seen ten or more times. The rearrangement uses TRBV2 and TRBJ2-2, with 8 bases that match TRBD2. CDR1 and CDR2 (germline): SNHLY, FYNNEI. The CDR3 is 14 amino acids. The V and J ends lost 7 bases and 2 bases, in that order; junction bases with no gene match: 3. CDR3 nucleotide sequence: TGTGCCAGCACAGCGGGAGCTAACACCGGGGAGCTGTTTTTT. It encodes CASTAGANTGELFF.

The V gene is TRBV5-1, the J gene TRBJ1-1, with 8 bases aligning to TRBD1. V gave up 3 bases and J gave up 7 bases; unmatched junction bases: 11. Per the germline V gene, CDR1 is SGHRS and CDR2 is YFSETQ. This CDR3 spans 15 amino acids. The CDR3 loop is CASSSPDRGKVEAFF. CDR3 sequence (DNA): TGCGCCAGCAGCTCACCCGACAGGGGTAAGGTTGAAGCTTTCTTT. The full variable domain, in which reference TRBV5-1 and TRBJ1-1 provide the parts outside the CDR3, is KAGVTQTPRYLIKTRGQQVTLSCSPISGHRSVSWYQQTPGQGLQFLFEYFSETQRNKGNFPGRFSGRQFSNSRSEMNVSTLELGDSALYLCASSSPDRGKVEAFFGQGTRLTVV.

The V call is TRBV19, the J call TRBJ2-7, with D hard to call. The V end was cut by 10 bases, the J end by 1 base, with 20 bases between. CDR3 size: 15 residues. The germline V gene has CDR1 LNHDA and CDR2 SQIVND (reference sequence). The CDR3 bases are TGTGCCACCAGTGTAGGTGGGTTCCTATCCTACGAGCAGTACTTC. Its protein product is CATSVGGFLSYEQYF.

V gene TRBV10-3 combines with J gene TRBJ1-1; D might be TRBD1 (6 bases). The CDR3 extends over 16 amino acids. The germline V gene has CDR1 ENHRY and CDR2 SYGVKD. The V end lost 1 base, the J end lost 5 bases, and 17 bases lay between the germline ends. Here the CDR3 reads CAISEYGGGARTEAFF. The DNA of the CDR3 is TGTGCCATCAGTGAGTATGGCGGGGGCGCGAGGACTGAAGCTTTCTTT.

In this sample, this clonotype turned up a few times. A much larger clone lies one base from this, so it may be a read error. J is TRBJ1-5 and V is TRBV11-2, with 9 positions matching TRBD1. From germline, CDR1 is SGHAT and CDR2 FQNNGV. The V and J ends lost 4 bases and 0 bases, in that order; junction bases with no gene match: 1. The CDR3 spans 15 residues. This CDR3 is CASSWTGDSNQPQHF. The CDR3 nucleotides read TGTGCCAGCAGCTGGACAGGGGATAGCAATCAGCCCCAGCATTTT.

This sequence joins TRBV6-9 and TRBJ2-2; 7 nucleotides line up with TRBD1. Germline V CDR1 and CDR2: MNHGY, SVAAGI. This CDR3 is 16 amino acids long. V lost 4 bases and J lost 7; bases outside the gene matches: 12. CDR3 sequence: CASSSREGRGNGELFF. The DNA of the CDR3 is TGTGCCAGCAGTTCCCGCGAGGGCAGGGGGAACGGGGAGCTGTTTTTT.

The V call is TRBV11-2, the J call TRBJ2-7, with 7 bases aligning to TRBD1. The J segment lost 1 base and the V segment lost 8 bases, leaving 11 bases of the junction unmatched. Germline assignment: CDR1 SGHAT and CDR2 FQNNGV. The CDR3 loop spans 15 amino acids. Here the CDR3 DNA reads TGTGCCAGCCGATCCCCGGGACAGCGGTCCTACGAGCAGTACTTC. The encoded protein is CASRSPGQRSYEQYF.

This chain connects TRBV4-2 to TRBJ2-7; D is perhaps TRBD2 (5 bases). Trimming removed 5 bases from V and 0 bases from J, with 8 bases in between. The CDR3 is made up of 13 amino acids. The germline V gene has CDR1 LGHNA and CDR2 YNFKEQ. In DNA, the CDR3 is TGTGCCAGCAGCACCGCGGGCTCCTACGAGCAGTACTTC. It codes for CASSTAGSYEQYF.

This clonotype was detected only a few times. The rearrangement uses TRBV11-2 and TRBJ2-5; TRBD2 aligns across 10 bases. Trimming cost V 7 bases and J 2 bases; bases outside gene matches: 10. The CDR3 consists of 16 residues. Germline CDR1 SGHAT, CDR2 FQNNGV. This chain's CDR3 is CASTHRGLANQETQYF. For the CDR3, the DNA is TGTGCCAGCACCCACCGGGGACTAGCGAATCAAGAGACCCAGTACTTC.

The rearrangement joins TRBV28 to TRBJ2-3, with 9 bases lining up with TRBD2. The length of the CDR3 is 14 residues. Germline trimming cut 7 bases from V and 4 bases from J; bases unmatched to any gene: 6. From germline, CDR1 is MDHEN and CDR2 SYDVKM. CDR3 in DNA: TGTGCCAGCATGGCTAGCGGGATCTCAGATACGCAGTATTTT. Encoded protein: CASMASGISDTQYF.

J is TRBJ1-2 and V is TRBV7-2; the D is unclear. Trimming left V 2 bases short and J 7 bases short, with 17 bases between. The CDR3 spans 15 residues. Per germline, CDR1 SGHTA and CDR2 FQGNSA. This chain's CDR3 is CASSLMGATVSGYTF. The CDR3 DNA follows: TGTGCCAGCAGCTTAATGGGAGCGACGGTGTCTGGCTACACCTTC.

The V and J genes are TRBV6-5 and TRBJ2-1; D is undetermined. The CDR3 is 13 residues long. CDR1 is MNHEY and CDR2 is SVGAGI in the germline V gene. The V gene lost 2 bases and the J gene lost 5 bases, with 7 bases spanning the gap. The CDR3 nucleotides read TGTGCCAGCAGTTACCTGGAGCACAATGAGCAGTTCTTC. Amino acids: CASSYLEHNEQFF.

This clonotype was seen only a few times. The V gene is TRBV19, the J gene TRBJ1-5; TRBD1 agrees at 7 bases. Germline trimming cut 9 bases from V and 8 bases from J; bases unmatched to any gene: 19. Germline values: CDR1 LNHDA, CDR2 SQIVND (reference sequence). The CDR3 length is 16 residues. The DNA of the CDR3 is TGTGCCAGCGCGAAATCCGGGACAGAACTCCGTGAGCCCCAGCATTTT. Translation: CASAKSGTELREPQHF.

The rearrangement links TRBV12-3 or TRBV12-4 to TRBJ1-6; D is ambiguous. The germline V and J ends were trimmed by 5 bases and 0 bases, with 11 bases remaining between them. The CDR3 sequence is 16 residues long. CDR3 nucleotide sequence: TGTGCCAGCAGTCCTGCAGTGAGCTCCTATAATTCACCCCTCCACTTT. As protein: CASSPAVSSYNSPLHF.

This clonotype was seen only a few times. The genes are TRBV29-1 and TRBJ1-1; 9 positions match TRBD1. Trimming cost V 8 bases and J 3 bases; bases outside gene matches: 4. The CDR3 covers 12 residues. Germline V gene sequence: CDR1 SQVTM, CDR2 ANQGSEA. CDR3 bases: TGCAGCTCTCGGACAGGGGACACTGAAGCTTTCTTT. Translated: CSSRTGDTEAFF.

Ten or more counts support this clonotype. This rearrangement joins TRBV6-1 to TRBJ2-2; D remains unclear. In germline, CDR1 is MNHNS, CDR2 SASEGT. With 4 bases removed from V and 1 base from J, the gap between germline ends came to 10 bases. The CDR3 totals 15 residues. The CDR3 protein is CASSAKAGNTGELFF. CDR3 DNA sequence: TGTGCCAGCAGTGCTAAGGCCGGGAACACCGGGGAGCTGTTTTTT.

This rearrangement joins TRBV11-2 to TRBJ1-2; 11 bases match TRBD1. Losses at the gene ends were 6 bases for V and 8 bases for J; bases not matched to a gene: 8. Germline-derived CDR1 and CDR2 are SGHAT and FQNNGV. This CDR3 spans 14 amino acids. CDR3 in amino acids: CASRTGTGGSGYTF. CDR3 in DNA: TGTGCCAGCAGAACCGGGACAGGGGGATCGGGCTACACCTTC.

The sample holds many counts of this clonotype. The V gene is TRBV7-2, the J gene TRBJ2-5, with TRBD2 matching over 9 bases. The V gene end was trimmed by 5 bases and the J gene end by 0 bases; junction bases not matched to a gene: 7. The CDR3 spans 16 residues. Germline V gives CDR1 SGHTA, CDR2 FQGNSA. The CDR3: CASSRLTSGHQETQYF. For the CDR3, the DNA is TGTGCCAGCAGCCGATTGACTAGCGGCCACCAAGAGACCCAGTACTTC.